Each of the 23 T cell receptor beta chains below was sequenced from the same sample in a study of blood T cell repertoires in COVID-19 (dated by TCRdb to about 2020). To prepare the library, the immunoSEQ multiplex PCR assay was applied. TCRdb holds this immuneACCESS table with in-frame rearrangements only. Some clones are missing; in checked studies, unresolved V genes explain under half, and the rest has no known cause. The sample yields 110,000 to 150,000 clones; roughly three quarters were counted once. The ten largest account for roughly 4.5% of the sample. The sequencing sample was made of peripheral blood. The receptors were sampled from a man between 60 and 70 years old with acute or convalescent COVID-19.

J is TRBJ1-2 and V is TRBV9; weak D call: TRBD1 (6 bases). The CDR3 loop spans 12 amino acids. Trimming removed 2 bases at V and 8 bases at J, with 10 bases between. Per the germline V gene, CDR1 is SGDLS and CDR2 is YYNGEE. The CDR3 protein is CASSVGDKGYTF. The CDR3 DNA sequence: TGTGCCAGCAGCGTGGGGGACAAGGGCTACACCTTC.

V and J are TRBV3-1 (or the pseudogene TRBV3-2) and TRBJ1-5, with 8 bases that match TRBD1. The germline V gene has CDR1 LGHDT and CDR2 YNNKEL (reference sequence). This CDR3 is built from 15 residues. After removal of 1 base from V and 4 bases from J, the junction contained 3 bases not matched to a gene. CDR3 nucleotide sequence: TGTGCCAGCAGCCAAGCCGGGACAGGTAATCAGCCCCAGCATTTT. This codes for CASSQAGTGNQPQHF.

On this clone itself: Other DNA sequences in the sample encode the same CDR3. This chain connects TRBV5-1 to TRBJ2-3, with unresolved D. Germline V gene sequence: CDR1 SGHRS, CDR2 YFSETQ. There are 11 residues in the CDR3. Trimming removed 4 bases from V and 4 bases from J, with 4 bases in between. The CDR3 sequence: CASSLSDTQYF. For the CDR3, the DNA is TGCGCCAGCAGCCTTTCAGATACGCAGTATTTT.

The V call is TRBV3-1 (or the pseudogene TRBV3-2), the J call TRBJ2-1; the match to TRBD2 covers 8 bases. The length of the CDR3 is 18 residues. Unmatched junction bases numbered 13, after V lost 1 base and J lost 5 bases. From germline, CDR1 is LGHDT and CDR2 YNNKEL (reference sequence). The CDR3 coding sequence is TGTGCCAGCAGCCAAGTAGGGATGAGCGAGCGGGAGAACAATGAGCAGTTCTTC. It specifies CASSQVGMSERENNEQFF.

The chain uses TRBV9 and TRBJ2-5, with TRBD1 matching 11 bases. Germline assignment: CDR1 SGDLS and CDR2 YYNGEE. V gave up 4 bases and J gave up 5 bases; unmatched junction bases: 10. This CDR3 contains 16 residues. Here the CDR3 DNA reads TGTGCCAGCAGCCCTTCGGACAGGGGGCGCTCGGAGACCCAGTACTTC. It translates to CASSPSDRGRSETQYF.

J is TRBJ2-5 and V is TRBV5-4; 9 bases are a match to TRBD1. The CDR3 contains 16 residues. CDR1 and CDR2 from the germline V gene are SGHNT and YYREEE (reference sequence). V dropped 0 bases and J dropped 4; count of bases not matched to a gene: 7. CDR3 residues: CASSLGDRGWGETQYF. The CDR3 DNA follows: TGTGCCAGCAGCTTGGGAGACAGGGGGTGGGGAGAGACCCAGTACTTC.

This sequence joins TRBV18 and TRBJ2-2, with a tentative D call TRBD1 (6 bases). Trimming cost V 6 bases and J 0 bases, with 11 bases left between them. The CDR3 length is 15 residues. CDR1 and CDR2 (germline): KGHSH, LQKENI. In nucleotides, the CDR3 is TGTGCCAGCTCTCCGGGACACGCGAACACCGGGGAGCTGTTTTTT. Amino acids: CASSPGHANTGELFF.

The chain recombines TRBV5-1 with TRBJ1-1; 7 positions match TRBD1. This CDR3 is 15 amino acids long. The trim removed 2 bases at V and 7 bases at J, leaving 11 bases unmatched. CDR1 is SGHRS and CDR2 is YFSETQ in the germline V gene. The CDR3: CASSFRARTGFEAFF. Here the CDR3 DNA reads TGCGCCAGCAGCTTTCGGGCAAGGACAGGTTTTGAAGCTTTCTTT.

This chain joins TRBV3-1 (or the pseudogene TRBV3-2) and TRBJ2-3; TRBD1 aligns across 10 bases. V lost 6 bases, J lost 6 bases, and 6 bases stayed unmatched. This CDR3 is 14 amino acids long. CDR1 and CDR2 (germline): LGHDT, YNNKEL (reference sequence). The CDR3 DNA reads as TGTGCCAGCAGAACCCGGGACAGGGGTGATACGCAGTATTTT. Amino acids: CASRTRDRGDTQYF.

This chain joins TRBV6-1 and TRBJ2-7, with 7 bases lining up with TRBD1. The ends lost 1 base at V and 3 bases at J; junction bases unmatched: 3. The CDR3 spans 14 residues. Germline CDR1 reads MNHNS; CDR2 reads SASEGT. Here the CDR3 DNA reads TGTGCCAGCAGTGAAGGAAACAGGGGCTACGAGCAGTACTTC. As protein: CASSEGNRGYEQYF.

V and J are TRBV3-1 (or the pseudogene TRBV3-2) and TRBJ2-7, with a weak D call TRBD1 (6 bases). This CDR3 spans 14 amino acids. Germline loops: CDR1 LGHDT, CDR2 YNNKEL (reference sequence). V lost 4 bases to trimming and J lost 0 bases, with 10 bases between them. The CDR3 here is CASSPRGGSYEQYF. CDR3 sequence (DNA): TGTGCCAGCAGCCCCAGAGGGGGCTCCTACGAGCAGTACTTC.

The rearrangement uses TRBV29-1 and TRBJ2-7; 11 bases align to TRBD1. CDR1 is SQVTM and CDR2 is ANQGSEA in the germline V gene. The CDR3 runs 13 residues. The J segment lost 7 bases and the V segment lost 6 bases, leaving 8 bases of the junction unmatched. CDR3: CSVAGQGAEEQYF. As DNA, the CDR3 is TGCAGCGTCGCTGGACAGGGGGCGGAGGAGCAGTACTTC.

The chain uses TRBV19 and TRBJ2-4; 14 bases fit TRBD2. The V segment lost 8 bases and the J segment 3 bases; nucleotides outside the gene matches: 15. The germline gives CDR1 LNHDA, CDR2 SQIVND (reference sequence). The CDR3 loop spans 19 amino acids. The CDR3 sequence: CASRKGLAGDSSGKNIQYF. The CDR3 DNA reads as TGTGCCAGTCGTAAGGGACTAGCGGGAGATAGCTCAGGCAAAAACATTCAGTACTTC.

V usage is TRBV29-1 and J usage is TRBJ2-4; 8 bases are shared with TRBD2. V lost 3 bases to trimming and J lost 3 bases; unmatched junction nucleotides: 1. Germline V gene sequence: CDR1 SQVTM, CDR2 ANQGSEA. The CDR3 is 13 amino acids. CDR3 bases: TGCAGCGTTGACGGGGGGGACAAAAACATTCAGTACTTC. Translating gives CSVDGGDKNIQYF.

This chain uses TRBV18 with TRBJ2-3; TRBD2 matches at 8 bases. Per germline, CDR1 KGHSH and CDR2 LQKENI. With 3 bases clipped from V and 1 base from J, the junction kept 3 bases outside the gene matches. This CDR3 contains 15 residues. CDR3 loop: CASSPLAGRTDTQYF. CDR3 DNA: TGTGCCAGCTCACCTCTAGCGGGCCGCACAGATACGCAGTATTTT. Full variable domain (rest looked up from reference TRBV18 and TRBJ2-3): NAGVMQNPRHLVRRRGQEARLRCSPMKGHSHVYWYRQLPEEGLKFMVYLQKENIIDESGMPKERFSAEFPKEGPSILRIQQVVRGDSAAYFCASSPLAGRTDTQYFGPGTRLTVL.

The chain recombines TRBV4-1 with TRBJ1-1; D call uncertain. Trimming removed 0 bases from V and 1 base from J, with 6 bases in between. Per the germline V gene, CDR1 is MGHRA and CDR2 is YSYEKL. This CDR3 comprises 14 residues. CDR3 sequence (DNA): TGCGCCAGCAGCCAAGATTCCAGGAACACTGAAGCTTTCTTT. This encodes CASSQDSRNTEAFF.

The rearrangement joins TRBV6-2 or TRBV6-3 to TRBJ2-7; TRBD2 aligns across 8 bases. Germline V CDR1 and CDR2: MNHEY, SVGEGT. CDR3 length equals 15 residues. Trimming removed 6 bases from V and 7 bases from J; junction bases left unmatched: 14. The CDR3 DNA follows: TGTGCCAGCAGCCGACTAGCGTCACCCACTAAAGAGCAGTACTTC. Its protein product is CASSRLASPTKEQYF.

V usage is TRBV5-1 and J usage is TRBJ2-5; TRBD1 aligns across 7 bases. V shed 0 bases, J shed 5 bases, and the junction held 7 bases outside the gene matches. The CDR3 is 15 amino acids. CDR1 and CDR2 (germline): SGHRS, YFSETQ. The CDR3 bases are TGCGCCAGCAGCTTGGGCGACAGGGCTCAGGAGACCCAGTACTTC. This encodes CASSLGDRAQETQYF.

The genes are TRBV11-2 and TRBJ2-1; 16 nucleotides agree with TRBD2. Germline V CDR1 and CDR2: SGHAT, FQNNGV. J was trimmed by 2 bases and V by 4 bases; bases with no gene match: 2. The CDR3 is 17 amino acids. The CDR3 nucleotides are TGTGCCAGCAGCTGGGGACTAGCGGGAGGGGCCTACAATGAGCAGTTCTTC. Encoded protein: CASSWGLAGGAYNEQFF.

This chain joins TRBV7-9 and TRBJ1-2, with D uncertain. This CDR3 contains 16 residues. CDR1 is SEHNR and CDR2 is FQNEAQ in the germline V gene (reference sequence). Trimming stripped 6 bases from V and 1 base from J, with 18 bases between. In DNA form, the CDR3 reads TGTGCCAGCAGATCTAGCGGGCATCGGAATAACTATGGCTACACCTTC. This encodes CASRSSGHRNNYGYTF. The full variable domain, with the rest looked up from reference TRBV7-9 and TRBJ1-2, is DTGVSQNPRHKITKRGQNVTFRCDPISEHNRLYWYRQTLGQGPEFLTYFQNEAQLEKSRLLSDRFSAERPKGSFSTLEIQRTEQGDSAMYLCASRSSGHRNNYGYTFGSGTRLTVV.

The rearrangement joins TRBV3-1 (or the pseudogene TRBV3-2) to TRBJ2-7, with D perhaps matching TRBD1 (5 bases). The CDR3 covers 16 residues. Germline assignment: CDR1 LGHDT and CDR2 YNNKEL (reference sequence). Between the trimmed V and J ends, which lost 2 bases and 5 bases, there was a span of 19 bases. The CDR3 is CASSQHTGIVFHEQYF. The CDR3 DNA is TGTGCCAGCAGCCAACATACAGGCATCGTTTTCCACGAGCAGTACTTC.

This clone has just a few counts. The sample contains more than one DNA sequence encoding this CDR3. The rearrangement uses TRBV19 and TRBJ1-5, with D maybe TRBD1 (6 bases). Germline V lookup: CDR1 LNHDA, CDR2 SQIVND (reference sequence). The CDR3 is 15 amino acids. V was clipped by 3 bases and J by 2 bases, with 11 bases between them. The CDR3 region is CASSIGGTGNQPQHF. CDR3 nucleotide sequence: TGTGCCAGTAGTATTGGGGGCACGGGCAATCAGCCCCAGCATTTT.

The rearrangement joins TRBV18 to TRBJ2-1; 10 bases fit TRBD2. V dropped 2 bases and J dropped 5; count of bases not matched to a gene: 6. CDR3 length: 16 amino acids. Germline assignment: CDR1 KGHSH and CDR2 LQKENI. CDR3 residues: CASSPMGLASHNEQFF. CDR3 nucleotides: TGTGCCAGCTCACCAATGGGACTAGCGTCCCACAATGAGCAGTTCTTC.